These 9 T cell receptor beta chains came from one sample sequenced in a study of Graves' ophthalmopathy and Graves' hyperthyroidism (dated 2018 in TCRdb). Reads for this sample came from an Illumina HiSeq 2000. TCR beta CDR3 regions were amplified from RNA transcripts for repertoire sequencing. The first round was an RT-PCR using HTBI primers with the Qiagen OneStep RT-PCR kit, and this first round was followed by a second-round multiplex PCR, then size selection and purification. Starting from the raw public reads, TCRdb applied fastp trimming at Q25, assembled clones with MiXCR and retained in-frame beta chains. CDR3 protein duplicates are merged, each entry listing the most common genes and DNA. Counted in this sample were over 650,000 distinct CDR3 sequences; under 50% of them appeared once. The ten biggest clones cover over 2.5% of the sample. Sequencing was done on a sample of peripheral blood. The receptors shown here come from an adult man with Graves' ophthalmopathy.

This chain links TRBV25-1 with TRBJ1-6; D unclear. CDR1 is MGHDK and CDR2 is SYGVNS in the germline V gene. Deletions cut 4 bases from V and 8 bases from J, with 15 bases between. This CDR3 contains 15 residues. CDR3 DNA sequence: TGTGCCAGCAGTGCCTACCGGGCCGATCATTCACCCCTCCACTTT. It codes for CASSAYRADHSPLHF. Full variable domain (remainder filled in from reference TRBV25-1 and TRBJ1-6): EADIYQTPRYLVIGTGKKITLECSQTMGHDKMYWYQQDPGMELHLIHYSYGVNSTEKGDLSSESTVSRIRTEHFPLTLESARPSHTSQYLCASSAYRADHSPLHFGNGTRLTVT.

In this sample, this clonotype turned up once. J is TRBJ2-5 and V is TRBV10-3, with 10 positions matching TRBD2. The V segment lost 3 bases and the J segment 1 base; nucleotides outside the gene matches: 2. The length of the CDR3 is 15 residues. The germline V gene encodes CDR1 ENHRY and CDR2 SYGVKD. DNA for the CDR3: TGTGCCATCAGTGACGCTAGCGGGAGCCAAGAGACCCAGTACTTC. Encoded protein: CAISDASGSQETQYF.

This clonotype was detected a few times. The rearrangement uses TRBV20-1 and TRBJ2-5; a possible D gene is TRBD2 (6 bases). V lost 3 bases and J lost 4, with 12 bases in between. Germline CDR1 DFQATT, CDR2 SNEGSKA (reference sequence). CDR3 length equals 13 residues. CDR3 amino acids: CSARQLAGETQYF. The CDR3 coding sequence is TGCAGTGCTAGGCAACTAGCAGGAGAGACCCAGTACTTC.

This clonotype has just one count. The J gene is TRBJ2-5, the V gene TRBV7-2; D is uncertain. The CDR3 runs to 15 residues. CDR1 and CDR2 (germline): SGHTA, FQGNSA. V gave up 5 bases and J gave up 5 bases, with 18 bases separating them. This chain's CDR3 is CASSPKETRRETQYF. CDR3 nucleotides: TGTGCCAGCAGCCCAAAAGAGACAAGGCGGGAGACCCAGTACTTC. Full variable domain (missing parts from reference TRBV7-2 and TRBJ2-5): GAGVSQSPSNKVTEKGKDVELRCDPISGHTALYWYRQSLGQGLEFLIYFQGNSAPDKSGLPSDRFSAERTGGSVSTLTIQRTQQEDSAVYLCASSPKETRRETQYFGPGTRLLVL.

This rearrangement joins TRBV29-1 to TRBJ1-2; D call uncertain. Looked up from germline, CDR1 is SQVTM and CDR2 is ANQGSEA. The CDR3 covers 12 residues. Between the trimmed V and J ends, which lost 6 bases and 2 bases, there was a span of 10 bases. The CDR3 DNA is TGCAGCGTCCCCCAGGAGAACTATGGCTACACCTTC. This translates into CSVPQENYGYTF.

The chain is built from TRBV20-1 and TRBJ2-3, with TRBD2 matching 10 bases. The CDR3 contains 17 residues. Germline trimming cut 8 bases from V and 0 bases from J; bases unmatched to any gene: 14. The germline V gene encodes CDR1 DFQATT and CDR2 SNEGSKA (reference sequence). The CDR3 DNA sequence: TGCAGTACCAATGACCGAGCGGGAGGGGCTAGCACAGATACGCAGTATTTT. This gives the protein CSTNDRAGGASTDTQYF.

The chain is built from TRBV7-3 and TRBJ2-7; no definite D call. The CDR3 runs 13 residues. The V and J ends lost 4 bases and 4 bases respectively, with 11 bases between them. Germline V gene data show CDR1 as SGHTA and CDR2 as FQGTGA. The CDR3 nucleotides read TGTGCCAGCAGCTCATCTAGTGGGTACGAGCAGTACTTC. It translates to CASSSSSGYEQYF.

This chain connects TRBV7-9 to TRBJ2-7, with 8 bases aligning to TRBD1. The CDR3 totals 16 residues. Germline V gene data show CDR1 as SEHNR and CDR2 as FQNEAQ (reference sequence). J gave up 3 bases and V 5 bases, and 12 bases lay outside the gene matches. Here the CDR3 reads CASSVGGGTGVYEQYF. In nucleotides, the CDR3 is TGTGCCAGCAGCGTAGGGGGCGGGACAGGCGTCTACGAGCAGTACTTC.

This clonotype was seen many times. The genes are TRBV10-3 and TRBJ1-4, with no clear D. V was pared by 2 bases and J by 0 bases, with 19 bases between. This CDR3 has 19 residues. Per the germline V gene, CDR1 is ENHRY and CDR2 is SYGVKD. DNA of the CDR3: TGTGCCATCAGTGAGCGGGCAGGACTAGAGGGTGCAACTAATGAAAAACTGTTTTTT. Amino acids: CAISERAGLEGATNEKLFF.